The next 27 T cell receptor beta chains were all read from a single sample in a study of CD8 T cells in Susac syndrome. An amount of RNA that ranged from roughly 0.5 to 1 ug was reverse transcribed with random hexamers. MiXCR was run by TCRdb on the immunoSEQ multiplex PCR reads, yielding one entry per CDR3 protein. The sample has 100,000 to 150,000 distinct CDR3 sequences; around 94% are singletons. Sample: CD8+ T cells from PBMCs. The receptor source for this set is a human donor with Susac syndrome.

V usage is TRBV7-9 and J usage is TRBJ1-1, with TRBD1 matching 7 bases. J lost 4 bases, V lost 5 bases, and 13 bases had no gene match. CDR3 length equals 16 residues. The germline V gene encodes CDR1 SEHNR and CDR2 FQNEAQ (reference sequence). In DNA, the CDR3 is TGTGCCAGCAGCGCAAGAGACAGGGTCTGGGTCACTGAAGCTTTCTTT. The encoded protein is CASSARDRVWVTEAFF.

The rearrangement uses TRBV28 and TRBJ1-1; D is uncertain. CDR3 length: 14 residues. V was clipped by 3 bases and J by 4 bases, with 12 bases between them. Germline V gene lookup returns CDR1 MDHEN and CDR2 SYDVKM. CDR3 sequence reads: CASSFRAGGTEAFF. CDR3 coding DNA: TGTGCCAGCAGTTTCCGGGCGGGTGGCACTGAAGCTTTCTTT.

The genes are TRBV28 and TRBJ1-4, with D maybe TRBD1 (6 bases). CDR3 length equals 16 residues. Trimming took 3 bases from V and 3 from J, leaving 14 bases between them. Germline V lookup: CDR1 MDHEN, CDR2 SYDVKM. The CDR3 protein is CASSFQGRGPNEKLFF. CDR3 DNA: TGTGCCAGCAGTTTCCAAGGCAGGGGTCCTAATGAAAAACTGTTTTTT. Full variable domain (outside the CDR3, taken from reference TRBV28 and TRBJ1-4): DVKVTQSSRYLVKRTGEKVFLECVQDMDHENMFWYRQDPGLGLRLIYFSYDVKMKEKGDIPEGYSVSREKKERFSLILESASTNQTSMYLCASSFQGRGPNEKLFFGSGTQLSVL.

This chain links TRBV27 with TRBJ2-5, with a tentative D call TRBD2 (6 bases). Trimming stripped 5 bases from V and 7 bases from J, with 14 bases between. Germline values: CDR1 MNHEY, CDR2 SMNVEV (reference sequence). The CDR3 has 13 residues. As DNA, the CDR3 is TGTGCCAGCAGTCCGGGACTGCGAGTGACCCAGTACTTC. It translates to CASSPGLRVTQYF.

The rearrangement links TRBV2 to TRBJ1-1; 9 bases match TRBD1. The CDR3 covers 14 residues. Trimming removed 3 bases from V and 9 bases from J; junction bases left unmatched: 8. Germline V lookup: CDR1 SNHLY, CDR2 FYNNEI. CDR3 bases: TGTGCCAGCAGTGATTGGACAGGGGAAACGAAAGCTTTCTTT. Encoded protein: CASSDWTGETKAFF.

This clonotype showed up just a few times. This chain joins TRBV6-1 and TRBJ2-7; D assignment may be TRBD1 or TRBD2 (5 bases each). The V end lost 0 bases, the J end lost 5 bases, and 11 bases lay between the germline ends. The CDR3 sequence is 14 residues long. The germline V gene encodes CDR1 MNHNS and CDR2 SASEGT. The CDR3 spells CASSEATGGHEQYF. The CDR3 DNA sequence: TGTGCCAGCAGTGAAGCAACAGGAGGACACGAGCAGTACTTC.

The chain combines TRBV25-1 with TRBJ1-1; D remains unclear. CDR3 size: 13 residues. With 4 bases removed from V and 0 bases from J, the gap between germline ends came to 6 bases. Germline lookup yields CDR1 MGHDK and CDR2 SYGVNS. The CDR3 spells CASSVAVNTEAFF. The CDR3, as DNA: TGTGCCAGCAGTGTGGCGGTGAACACTGAAGCTTTCTTT.

This clonotype was found once. This sequence joins TRBV19 and TRBJ2-7; 7 nucleotides align to TRBD1. The CDR3 extends over 14 amino acids. The V gene's germline CDR1 is LNHDA and CDR2 SQIVND (reference sequence). V trimming: 6 bases; J trimming: 2 bases; junction bases outside the gene matches: 7. The CDR3 region is CASSPRDRPYEQYF. CDR3 sequence (DNA): TGTGCCAGTAGCCCCCGGGACAGACCCTACGAGCAGTACTTC.

The chain combines TRBV28 with TRBJ2-7; TRBD1 is a possible D gene (6 bases). There are 14 residues in the CDR3. Trimming stripped 4 bases from V and 0 bases from J, with 10 bases between. CDR1 MDHEN and CDR2 SYDVKM come from the germline V gene. This CDR3 is CASSSGHISYEQYF. In nucleotides, the CDR3 is TGTGCCAGCAGTTCGGGACACATCTCCTACGAGCAGTACTTC.

The rearrangement uses TRBV4-2 and TRBJ2-5; TRBD1 might be the D (5 bases). Trimming stripped 3 bases from V and 6 bases from J, with 8 bases between. This CDR3 has 12 residues. In germline, CDR1 is LGHNA, CDR2 YNFKEQ. The CDR3 nucleotides are TGTGCCAGCAGCCAGGGGCTGCAGACCCAGTACTTC. Its protein is CASSQGLQTQYF.

The chain uses TRBV11-2 and TRBJ2-3, with D perhaps assigned TRBD1 or TRBD2 (5 bases each). Per germline, CDR1 SGHAT and CDR2 FQNNGV. The CDR3 loop spans 13 amino acids. The V end lost 1 base, the J end lost 5 bases, and 7 bases lay between the germline ends. The CDR3 spells CASSLVGVDTQYF. The CDR3 nucleotides read TGTGCCAGCAGCTTAGTGGGGGTAGATACGCAGTATTTT.

The chain recombines TRBV20-1 with TRBJ1-1, with D perhaps TRBD1 (6 bases). V dropped 0 bases and J dropped 4 bases, with 9 bases sitting between them. CDR1 DFQATT and CDR2 SNEGSKA come from the germline V gene (reference sequence). This CDR3 region has 13 residues. The CDR3 bases are TGCAGTGCTAGAGATCAAGGGGGCACTGAAGCTTTCTTT. Protein sequence: CSARDQGGTEAFF.

This clonotype was picked up one time. V is TRBV18 and J is TRBJ2-5; D ambiguous. Germline values: CDR1 KGHSH, CDR2 LQKENI. Trimming left V 2 bases short and J 4 bases short, with 14 bases between. The CDR3 covers 15 residues. In DNA form, the CDR3 reads TGTGCCAGCTCACCAACTGGCTTCCTCGGAGAGACCCAGTACTTC. This translates into CASSPTGFLGETQYF.

The chain links TRBV6-4 to TRBJ2-3; perhaps TRBD1 as D (5 bases). From germline, CDR1 is MRHNA and CDR2 SNTAGT. Between the trimmed V and J ends, which lost 2 bases and 2 bases, there was a span of 8 bases. CDR3 length: 14 residues. CDR3 sequence (DNA): TGTGCCAGCAGTGACAGGGGTAACACAGATACGCAGTATTTT. Its translation: CASSDRGNTDTQYF.

The V call is TRBV6-5, the J call TRBJ1-2; D remains unclear. Germline V CDR1 and CDR2: MNHEY, SVGAGI. V was trimmed by 7 bases and J by 4 bases, leaving 19 bases between them. CDR3 length: 15 residues. The CDR3 bases are TGTGCCAGCAATCCTTCGTCTGCGGTATCCTATGGCTACACCTTC. Protein: CASNPSSAVSYGYTF.

The chain employs TRBV6-5 and TRBJ1-2; D possibly corresponds to TRBD1 (6 bases). The CDR3 contains 15 residues. Germline V gene lookup returns CDR1 MNHEY and CDR2 SVGAGI. V was pared by 6 bases and J by 8 bases, with 22 bases between. CDR3 sequence (DNA): TGTGCCAGCAGAGTCGCAGGAGGTGCGGGGGGCGGCTACACCTTC. It is translated as CASRVAGGAGGGYTF.

The chain joins TRBV4-3 to TRBJ2-7; D uncertain. The CDR3 covers 15 residues. CDR1 is LGHNA and CDR2 is YSLEER in the germline V gene. V lost 0 bases to trimming and J lost 2 bases, with 11 bases between them. CDR3 bases: TGCGCCAGCAGCCAAGAAGTTATGGGCACCTACGAGCAGTACTTC. It translates to CASSQEVMGTYEQYF.

This chain joins TRBV15 and TRBJ2-3; D remains ambiguous. V shed 0 bases and J shed 4 bases, with 11 bases lying between them. CDR1 and CDR2 (germline): LNHNV, YYDKDF (reference sequence). This CDR3 is 15 amino acids long. DNA of the CDR3: TGTGCCACCAGCAGAGATCTTTCCGGCTCAGATACGCAGTATTTT. Amino acids: CATSRDLSGSDTQYF. Filled out from reference TRBV15 and TRBJ2-3, the complete variable domain reads DAMVIQNPRYQVTQFGKPVTLSCSQTLNHNVMYWYQQKSSQAPKLLFHYYDKDFNNEADTPDNFQSRRPNTSFCFLDIRSPGLGDTAMYLCATSRDLSGSDTQYFGPGTRLTVL.

CDR3 in DNA: TGTGCCAGCAGGCCAGACAGGACGAGCACAGATACGCAGTATTTT. Amino acid sequence: CASRPDRTSTDTQYF. The rearrangement uses TRBV2 and TRBJ2-3, with D possibly being TRBD1 (6 bases). V lost 6 bases and J lost 0, with 13 bases in between. Germline V lookup: CDR1 SNHLY, CDR2 FYNNEI. The CDR3 is made up of 15 amino acids.

The chain links TRBV29-1 to TRBJ1-1; D call uncertain. Germline V gives CDR1 SQVTM, CDR2 ANQGSEA. Trimming took off 5 bases at V and 0 bases at J, with 4 bases between the two ends. The CDR3 is 11 amino acids. The CDR3 here is CSVRLNTEAFF. CDR3 bases: TGCAGCGTTCGTTTGAACACTGAAGCTTTCTTT.

The V gene is TRBV12-3 or TRBV12-4, the J gene TRBJ2-2; D perhaps matches TRBD1 (6 bases). V lost 3 bases and J 1 base, leaving 9 bases between the germline ends. The CDR3 is 15 residues long. The CDR3 here is CASSFPGVNTGELFF. The CDR3 coding sequence is TGTGCCAGCAGTTTTCCAGGGGTGAACACCGGGGAGCTGTTTTTT.

The CDR3 nucleotides are TGTGCCAGTACCGACGGGAGAGGCACTGAAGCTTTCTTT. Translation: CASTDGRGTEAFF. The chain uses TRBV19 and TRBJ1-1; D gene uncertain. The CDR3 has 13 residues. The V end lost 7 bases, the J end lost 4 bases, and 13 bases lay between the germline ends. The germline gives CDR1 LNHDA, CDR2 SQIVND (reference sequence).

The chain joins TRBV13 to TRBJ2-7; D could derive from TRBD1 or TRBD2 (5 bases each). The CDR3 runs to 16 residues. V gave up 2 bases and J gave up 2 bases, with 16 bases separating them. Germline V gene lookup returns CDR1 PRHDT and CDR2 FYEKMQ (reference sequence). The CDR3 sequence is CASSLPSGANPYEQYF. CDR3 bases: TGTGCCAGCAGCTTACCCTCCGGGGCGAATCCCTACGAGCAGTACTTC.

This chain uses TRBV10-2 with TRBJ1-1, with no clear D. V lost 4 bases to trimming and J lost 0 bases, with 9 bases between them. The CDR3 length is 14 residues. Germline V CDR1 and CDR2: WSHSY, SAAADI. CDR3 protein: CASSVDGMNTEAFF. The CDR3, as DNA: TGCGCCAGCAGTGTCGACGGGATGAACACTGAAGCTTTCTTT.

This chain links TRBV30 with TRBJ1-4; TRBD1 agrees at 7 bases. Losses at the gene ends were 1 base for V and 6 bases for J; bases not matched to a gene: 8. The CDR3 is made up of 15 amino acids. Germline CDR1 GTSNPN, CDR2 SVGIG (reference sequence). CDR3 DNA sequence: TGTGCCTGGAGTGACGACAGGGAACAACATGAAAAACTGTTTTTT. Translation: CAWSDDREQHEKLFF.

The chain recombines TRBV7-8 with TRBJ2-1; weak D call: TRBD2 (6 bases). Germline V lookup: CDR1 SGHVS, CDR2 FQNEAQ. CDR3 size: 16 residues. V gave up 4 bases and J gave up 2 bases, with 15 bases separating them. In DNA, the CDR3 is TGTGCCAGCAGCTCCCTCGGGGGACCCACCTACAATGAGCAGTTCTTC. Translation gives CASSSLGGPTYNEQFF.

This clonotype was detected once. V gene TRBV7-4 combines with J gene TRBJ2-5; 7 nucleotides align to TRBD1. From germline, CDR1 is SGHVT and CDR2 SQSDAQ. Trimming cost V 2 bases and J 5 bases; bases outside gene matches: 8. The CDR3 has 15 amino acids. The CDR3 nucleotides read TGTGCCAGCAGCTTACCTGTAGGGACAGAGGAGACCCAGTACTTC. It is translated as CASSLPVGTEETQYF.